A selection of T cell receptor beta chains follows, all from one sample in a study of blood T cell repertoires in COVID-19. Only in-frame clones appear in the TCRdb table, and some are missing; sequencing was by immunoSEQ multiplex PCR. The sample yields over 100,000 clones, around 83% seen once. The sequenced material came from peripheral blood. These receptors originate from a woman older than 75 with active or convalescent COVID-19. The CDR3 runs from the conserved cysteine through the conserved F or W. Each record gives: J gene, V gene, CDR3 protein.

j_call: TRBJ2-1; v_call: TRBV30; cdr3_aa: CAWSVGTSGRVIGEQFF
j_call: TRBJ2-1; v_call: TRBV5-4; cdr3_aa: CASSIGTSGTYNEQFF
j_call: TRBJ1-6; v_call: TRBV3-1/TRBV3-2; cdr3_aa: CASSQLSTGESPLHF
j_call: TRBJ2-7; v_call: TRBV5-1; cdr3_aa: CASSLGNEGQGYEQYF
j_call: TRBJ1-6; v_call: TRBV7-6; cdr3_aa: CASRIGQGSPLHF
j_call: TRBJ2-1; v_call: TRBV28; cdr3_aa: CASIPTSGRALNEQFF
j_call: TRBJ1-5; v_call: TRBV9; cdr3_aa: CASSVGQGGQPQHF
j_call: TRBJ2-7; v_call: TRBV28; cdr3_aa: CASSLSGQGLDEQYF
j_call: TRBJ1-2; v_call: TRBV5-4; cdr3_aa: CASSLEGRTGVYGYTF
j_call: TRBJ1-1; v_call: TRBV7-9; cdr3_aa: CASSSTGGRTEAFF
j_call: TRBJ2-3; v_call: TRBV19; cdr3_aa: CASSMGLAGSTDTQYF
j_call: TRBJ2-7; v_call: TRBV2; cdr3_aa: CASSVQGFHEQYF
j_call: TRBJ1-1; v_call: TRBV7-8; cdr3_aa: CASSLTWTGPYAFF
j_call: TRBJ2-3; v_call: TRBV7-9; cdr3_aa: CASSSRGGRAIGTDTQYF
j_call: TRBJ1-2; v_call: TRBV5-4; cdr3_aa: CASSLEASVGPKDGYTF
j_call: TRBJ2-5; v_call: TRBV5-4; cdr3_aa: CASSPGLARVGGETQYF
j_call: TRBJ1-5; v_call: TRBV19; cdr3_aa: CASKVRDRGSNQPQHF
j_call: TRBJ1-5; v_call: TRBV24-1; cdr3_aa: CATSPGDRGQPQHF